This TCR beta chain derives from a study of cytomegalovirus exposure and HLA in healthy donors. The junction had 12 bases not matched to a gene; V was cut back by 2 bases and J by 7 bases. The germline gives CDR1 MNHNY, CDR2 SVGAGI (reference sequence). The CDR3 runs 16 residues. A remark on this clone: What it binds is not known.

The PCR made use of 60 Vbeta and 13 Jbeta primers. In the original processing: Among the unique TCR beta chains that a later analysis counted, roughly 80 million in all, roughly 11 million were shared. Generated by immunoSEQ multiplex PCR, the TCRdb table keeps only in-frame clones and is missing some. V and J calls and clone size are as listed in that table; D and trimming were resolved from the DNA. The sample includes about 140,000 clones, 65% to 85% of them seen just once. Study findings and constraints: A later analysis, which compared TCR beta chains of equal frequency, found the HLA-associated ones more clonally expanded.

The V gene is TRBV6-6, the J gene TRBJ1-1, with 8 positions matching TRBD1. Input material: PBMCs. This receptor was identified in a middle-aged man in good health and CMV-seronegative. CDR3 loop: CASSYPITGGDGEAFF. CDR3 in DNA: TGTGCCAGCAGTTACCCCATTACAGGGGGGGACGGTGAAGCTTTCTTT.